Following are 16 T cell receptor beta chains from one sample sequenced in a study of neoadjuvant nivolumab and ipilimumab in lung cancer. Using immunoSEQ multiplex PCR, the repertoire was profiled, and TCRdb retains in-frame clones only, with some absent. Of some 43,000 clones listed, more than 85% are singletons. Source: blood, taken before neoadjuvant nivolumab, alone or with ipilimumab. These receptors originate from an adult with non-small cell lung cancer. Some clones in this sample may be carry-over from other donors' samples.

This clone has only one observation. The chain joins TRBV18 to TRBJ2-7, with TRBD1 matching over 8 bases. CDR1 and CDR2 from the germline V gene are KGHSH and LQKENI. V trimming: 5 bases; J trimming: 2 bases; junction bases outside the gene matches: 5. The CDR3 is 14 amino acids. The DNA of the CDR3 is TGTGCCAGCTCAGCCGGGACAGGTACCTACGAGCAGTACTTC. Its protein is CASSAGTGTYEQYF.

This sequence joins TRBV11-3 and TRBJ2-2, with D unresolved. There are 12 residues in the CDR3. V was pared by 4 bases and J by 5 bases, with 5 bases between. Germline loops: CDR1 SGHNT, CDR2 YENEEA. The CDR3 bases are TGTGCCAGCAGCTCCCCTACCGGGGAGCTGTTTTTT. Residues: CASSSPTGELFF.

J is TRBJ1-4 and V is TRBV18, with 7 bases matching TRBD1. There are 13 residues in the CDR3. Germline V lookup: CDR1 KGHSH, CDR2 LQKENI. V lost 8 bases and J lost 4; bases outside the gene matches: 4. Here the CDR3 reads CASRQGLNEKLFF. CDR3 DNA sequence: TGTGCCAGCCGACAGGGACTTAATGAAAAACTGTTTTTT.

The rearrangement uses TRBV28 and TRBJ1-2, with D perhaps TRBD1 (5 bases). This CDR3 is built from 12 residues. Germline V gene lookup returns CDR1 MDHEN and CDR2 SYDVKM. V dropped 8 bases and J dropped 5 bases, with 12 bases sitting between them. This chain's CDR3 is CASGAGSYGYTF. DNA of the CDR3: TGTGCCAGCGGAGCAGGGAGTTATGGCTACACCTTC.

The CDR3, as DNA: TGCGCCAGCAGCTTCGGAGATTCCCCGGGAGGGTCGCATGAGCAGTTCTTC. The encoded protein is CASSFGDSPGGSHEQFF. V usage is TRBV5-1 and J usage is TRBJ2-1; 8 nucleotides agree with TRBD2. In germline, CDR1 is SGHRS, CDR2 YFSETQ. With V trimmed by 2 bases and J by 8 bases, 15 bases remained unmatched. This CDR3 comprises 17 residues.

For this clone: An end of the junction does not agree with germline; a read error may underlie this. CDR3 DNA sequence: TGTGCCAGCAGCTTAGTCGGCGTGAACTCCGGGGAGCTGTTTTTT. Residues: CASSLVGVNSGELFF. This chain joins TRBV7-2 and TRBJ2-2; D gene unclear. Germline V gene data show CDR1 as SGHTA and CDR2 as FQGNSA. The CDR3 consists of 15 residues.

The CDR3 sequence is CASSYGSDQGYTF. The CDR3 bases are TGTGCCAGCAGTTACGGGTCGGATCAAGGCTACACCTTC. The gene calls are TRBV6-5 and TRBJ1-2; D is undetermined. The CDR3 length is 13 residues. The V and J ends lost 2 bases and 8 bases respectively, with 12 bases between them. Germline V lookup: CDR1 MNHEY, CDR2 SVGAGI.

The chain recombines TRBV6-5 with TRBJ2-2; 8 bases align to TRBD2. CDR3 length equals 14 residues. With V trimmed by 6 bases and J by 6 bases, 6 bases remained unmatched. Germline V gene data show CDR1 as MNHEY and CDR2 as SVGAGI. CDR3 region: CASRQRESSGELFF. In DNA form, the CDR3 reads TGTGCCAGCAGGCAGCGGGAGTCGTCCGGGGAGCTGTTTTTT.

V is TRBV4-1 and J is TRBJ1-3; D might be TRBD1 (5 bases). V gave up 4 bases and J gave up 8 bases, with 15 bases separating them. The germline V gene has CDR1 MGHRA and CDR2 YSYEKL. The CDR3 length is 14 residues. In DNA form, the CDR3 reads TGCGCCAGCAGCCGAGGGGACCGAGAGGACACCATATATTTT. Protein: CASSRGDREDTIYF.

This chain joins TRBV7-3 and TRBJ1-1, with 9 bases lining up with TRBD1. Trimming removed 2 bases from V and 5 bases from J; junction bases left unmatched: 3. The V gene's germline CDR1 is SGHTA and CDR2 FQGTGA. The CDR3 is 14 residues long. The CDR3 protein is CASSLGTGLTEAFF. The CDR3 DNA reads TGTGCCAGCAGCTTAGGGACAGGGCTAACTGAAGCTTTCTTT. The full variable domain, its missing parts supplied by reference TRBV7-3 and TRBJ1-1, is GAGVSQTPSNKVTEKGKYVELRCDPISGHTALYWYRQSLGQGPEFLIYFQGTGAADDSGLPNDRFFAVRPEGSVSTLKIQRTERGDSAVYLCASSLGTGLTEAFFGQGTRLTVV.

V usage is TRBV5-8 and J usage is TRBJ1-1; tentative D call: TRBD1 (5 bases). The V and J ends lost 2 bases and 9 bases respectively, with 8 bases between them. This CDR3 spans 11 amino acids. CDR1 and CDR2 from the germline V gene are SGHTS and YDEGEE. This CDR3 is CASSFQGQAFF. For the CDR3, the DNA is TGTGCCAGCAGCTTCCAGGGACAAGCTTTCTTT.

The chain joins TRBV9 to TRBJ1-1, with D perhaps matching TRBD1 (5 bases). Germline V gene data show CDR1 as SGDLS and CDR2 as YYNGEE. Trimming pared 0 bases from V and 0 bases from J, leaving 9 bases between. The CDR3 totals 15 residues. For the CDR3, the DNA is TGTGCCAGCAGCGTAGGCCTGGACATGAACACTGAAGCTTTCTTT. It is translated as CASSVGLDMNTEAFF.

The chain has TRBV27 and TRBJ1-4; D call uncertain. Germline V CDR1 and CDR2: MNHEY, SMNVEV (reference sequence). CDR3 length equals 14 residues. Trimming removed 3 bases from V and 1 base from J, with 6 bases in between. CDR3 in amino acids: CASSFSGTNEKLFF. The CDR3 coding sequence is TGTGCCAGCAGTTTCAGCGGAACTAATGAAAAACTGTTTTTT.

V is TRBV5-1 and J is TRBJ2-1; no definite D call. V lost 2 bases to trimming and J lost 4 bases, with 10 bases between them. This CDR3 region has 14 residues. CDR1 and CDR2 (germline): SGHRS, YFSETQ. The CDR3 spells CASSFGDEYNEQFF. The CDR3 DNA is TGCGCCAGCAGCTTCGGTGACGAATACAATGAGCAGTTCTTC.

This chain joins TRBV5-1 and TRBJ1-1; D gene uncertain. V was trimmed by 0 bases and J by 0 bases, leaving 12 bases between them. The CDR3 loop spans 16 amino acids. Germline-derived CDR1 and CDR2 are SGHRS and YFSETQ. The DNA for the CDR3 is TGCGCCAGCAGCTTGGTCGCAGGAGGGCTGAACACTGAAGCTTTCTTT. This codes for CASSLVAGGLNTEAFF.

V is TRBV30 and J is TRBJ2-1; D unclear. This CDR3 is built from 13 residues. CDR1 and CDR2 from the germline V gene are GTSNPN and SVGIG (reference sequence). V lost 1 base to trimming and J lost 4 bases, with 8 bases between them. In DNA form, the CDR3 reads TGTGCCTGGAGTGCCGATCTTTACAATGAGCAGTTCTTC. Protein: CAWSADLYNEQFF.